This T cell receptor (beta chain) comes out of a study of blood T cell repertoires in COVID-19. This CDR3 region has 17 residues. V was shortened by 5 bases and J by 0 bases, with 14 bases between the two germline ends. Germline V CDR1 and CDR2: SGHDN, FVKESK. This table comes from immunoSEQ multiplex PCR, and its TCRdb copy is limited to in-frame clones, with some not included. Of about 170,000 clones listed, roughly 81% are singletons. This clone came up once. Followed over time, Seattle patients had been enrolled while infection was active. The sequencing input was peripheral blood. This chain links TRBV14 with TRBJ1-6; D gene uncertain. The source is a woman of 80 years or more with COVID-19, enrolled during active disease. CDR3 DNA sequence: TGTGCCAGCAGCTCGTTCGACACGTACTCCTATAATTCACCCCTCCACTTT. Translation gives CASSSFDTYSYNSPLHF.